This T cell receptor (beta chain) was sequenced during a study of blood T cell repertoires in COVID-19. Study-wide context: Donors in the United States, Italy and Spain gave samples during acute or convalescent COVID-19. Sources were T cells, B-cell-depleted T cells, or PBMCs; the material itself was cDNA or gDNA.

The CDR3 totals 15 residues. Germline CDR1 reads MNHEY; CDR2 reads SMNVEV (reference sequence). J gave up 5 bases and V 6 bases, and 11 bases lay outside the gene matches. Clones were read by immunoSEQ multiplex PCR, and TCRdb kept only the in-frame ones, dropping some. The table has 130,000 to 150,000 clones, 84% seen once. J is TRBJ2-5 and V is TRBV27; TRBD2 agrees at 8 bases. Source material: peripheral blood. The source is a man aged 60 to 75 with active or convalescent COVID-19. The CDR3 DNA reads TGTGCCAGCAGGCCCGGGGGGGCGTTGTGGGAGACCCAGTACTTC. This translates into CASRPGGALWETQYF.